This record concerns one T cell receptor beta chain sequence. This clonotype occurred many times. Its target antigen remains unknown. No much larger clone is present one base from it, and per-base qualities are unavailable. The library relied on RT-PCR. TCRdb names Illumina HiSeq 2500 as the instrument used. TCRdb reran the public reads through fastp at Q25 and MiXCR, keeping productive beta chains. Merged by CDR3 protein, the rows form single entries marked with the most common genes and DNA. For this sample the table gives over 650,000 distinct CDR3 sequences, of which under 20% were detected only once. Clones ranked in the top ten supply approximately 11% of the sample. CDR1 LGHNA and CDR2 YSLEER were looked up in the germline V gene. The CDR3 numbers 15 residues from cysteine through phenylalanine. The sequence is cut down to CDR3 DNA, 45 bases in frame from base 1. Cut back by 0 bases and 0 bases, the V and J ends lie 9 bases apart.

The entry originates in a study of response to subunit inactivated influenza vaccine (dated by TCRdb to 2017 to 2018). Describing the broader study: Deep quantitative T cell receptor repertoire profiling was used in the study to track responses to a trivalent subunit inactivated influenza vaccine.

What the work shows at the level of the full study, not this receptor alone: The authors proposed that each seasonal influenza vaccination may bring in only a limited number of new T cells.

Recombination connected TRBV4-3 to TRBJ2-7, with the D gene uncertain. The specimen comprised PBMCs from blood, sampled about 5 days after vaccination. This receptor was taken from a middle-aged man who received an inactivated influenza vaccine. Donor details come from another sample of the same person, matched by shared clones. DNA sequence: TGCGCCAGCAGCCAAGATTACCCTATCTCCTACGAGCAGTACTTC. It translates to CASSQDYPISYEQYF.